Listed below are T cell receptor beta chains from one sample, sequenced in a study of blood T cell repertoires in COVID-19. The data were produced by immunoSEQ multiplex PCR, yet TCRdb's version contains in-frame clones alone and is incomplete. The repertoire includes some 16,000 clones, just under 90% of them detected once, and about 5% sits in the top ten. Sequencing was carried out using peripheral blood. The receptors were gathered from a human donor in a cohort sampled during active COVID-19. Both conserved end residues are part of each CDR3. The D gene is left open where the match is weak. The listing skips clone size in some rows; elsewhere it reads once, few, many or a size class.

v_gene: TRBV27
abundance: once
j_gene: TRBJ2-5
d_gene: TRBD1
CDR3aa: CASSLGGPGGPQRETQYF
CDR3nt: TGTGCCAGCAGTTTAGGGGGGCCAGGGGGCCCCCAGAGGGAGACCCAGTACTTC

v_gene: TRBV2
abundance: NA
j_gene: TRBJ2-1
d_gene: TRBD2
CDR3aa: CASSEVAGDFNEQFF
CDR3nt: TGTGCCAGCAGTGAAGTGGCGGGAGACTTTAATGAGCAGTTCTTC

v_gene: TRBV10-1
abundance: NA
j_gene: TRBJ2-3
d_gene: NA
CDR3aa: CASRREAGDTQYF
CDR3nt: TGCGCCAGCAGGAGGGAGGCCGGGGATACGCAGTATTTT

v_gene: TRBV13
abundance: NA
j_gene: TRBJ1-2
d_gene: NA
CDR3aa: CASSLSRGGYTF
CDR3nt: TGTGCCAGCAGCTTATCCAGGGGTGGCTACACCTTC

v_gene: TRBV5-5
abundance: NA
j_gene: TRBJ1-3
d_gene: TRBD1
CDR3aa: CASSFQGGEGNTIYF
CDR3nt: TGTGCCAGCAGCTTTCAGGGGGGCGAAGGAAACACCATATATTTT

v_gene: TRBV19
abundance: NA
j_gene: TRBJ2-3
d_gene: TRBD2
CDR3aa: CASSIGQAGGADTQYF
CDR3nt: TGTGCCAGTAGTATAGGCCAAGCGGGAGGTGCAGATACGCAGTATTTT

v_gene: TRBV18
abundance: NA
j_gene: TRBJ2-1
d_gene: TRBD1
CDR3aa: CASSPADRSVDNEQFF
CDR3nt: TGTGCCAGCTCACCCGCGGACAGGTCGGTGGACAATGAGCAGTTCTTC

v_gene: TRBV15
abundance: NA
j_gene: TRBJ1-2
d_gene: TRBD1
CDR3aa: CATSRSGGSYGYTF
CDR3nt: TGTGCCACCAGCAGGTCAGGGGGTAGCTATGGCTACACCTTC

v_gene: TRBV30
abundance: NA
j_gene: TRBJ1-6
d_gene: NA
CDR3aa: CAWSASGFSPLHF
CDR3nt: TGTGCCTGGAGTGCCTCAGGGTTTTCACCCCTCCACTTT

v_gene: TRBV6-5
abundance: NA
j_gene: TRBJ2-7
d_gene: TRBD1
CDR3aa: CASSISRDSHYEQYF
CDR3nt: TGTGCCAGCAGCATATCCCGGGACAGCCACTACGAGCAGTACTTC

v_gene: TRBV6-6
abundance: NA
j_gene: TRBJ1-4
d_gene: NA
CDR3aa: CASSYPGEKLFF
CDR3nt: TGTGCCAGCAGTTATCCGGGGGAAAAACTGTTTTTT

v_gene: TRBV19
abundance: NA
j_gene: TRBJ2-2
d_gene: TRBD1
CDR3aa: CASSIQGAYAGELFF
CDR3nt: TGTGCCAGTAGTATACAGGGGGCCTATGCCGGGGAGCTGTTTTTT

v_gene: TRBV11-2
abundance: NA
j_gene: TRBJ2-3
d_gene: NA
CDR3aa: CASSLLGGGTDTQYF
CDR3nt: TGTGCCAGCAGCTTACTAGGGGGAGGCACAGATACGCAGTATTTT

v_gene: TRBV2
abundance: NA
j_gene: TRBJ1-5
d_gene: TRBD1
CDR3aa: CASRGTADQPQHF
CDR3nt: TGTGCCAGCAGAGGGACAGCTGATCAGCCCCAGCATTTT

v_gene: TRBV28
abundance: once
j_gene: TRBJ2-4
d_gene: NA
CDR3aa: CASSSLGDLAKNIQYF
CDR3nt: TGTGCCAGCAGTTCGTTAGGGGACTTAGCCAAAAACATTCAGTACTTC

v_gene: TRBV7-8
abundance: NA
j_gene: TRBJ2-1
d_gene: TRBD2
CDR3aa: CASSSLSGRAYNEQFF
CDR3nt: TGTGCCAGCAGCTCCCTTAGCGGGAGAGCCTACAATGAGCAGTTCTTC

v_gene: TRBV9
abundance: NA
j_gene: TRBJ2-7
d_gene: TRBD2
CDR3aa: CASSAGGKGGLYEQYF
CDR3nt: TGTGCCAGCAGCGCGGGGGGAAAAGGCGGGCTCTACGAGCAGTACTTC

v_gene: TRBV19
abundance: NA
j_gene: TRBJ2-5
d_gene: TRBD2
CDR3aa: CASSTTGGLETQYF
CDR3nt: TGTGCCAGTAGTACCACCGGGGGGTTGGAGACCCAGTACTTC

v_gene: TRBV5-6
abundance: NA
j_gene: TRBJ2-7
d_gene: NA
CDR3aa: CASSTDYYEQYF
CDR3nt: TGTGCCAGCAGTACCGACTATTACGAGCAGTACTTC

v_gene: TRBV18
abundance: NA
j_gene: TRBJ2-1
d_gene: TRBD1
CDR3aa: CASSPTGQGGRNEQFF
CDR3nt: TGTGCCAGCTCACCAACGGGACAGGGGGGACGCAATGAGCAGTTCTTC

v_gene: TRBV2
abundance: NA
j_gene: TRBJ1-2
d_gene: TRBD1
CDR3aa: CASSVTTGTYGYTF
CDR3nt: TGTGCCAGCAGTGTCACGACAGGGACCTATGGCTACACCTTC

v_gene: TRBV2
abundance: NA
j_gene: TRBJ2-1
d_gene: TRBD2
CDR3aa: CASRLASGRAYNEQFF
CDR3nt: TGTGCCAGCCGTCTTGCTAGCGGGAGGGCTTACAATGAGCAGTTCTTC

v_gene: TRBV6-5
abundance: NA
j_gene: TRBJ2-2
d_gene: NA
CDR3aa: CASRDSDQIGELFF
CDR3nt: TGTGCCAGCAGGGACAGCGATCAAATAGGGGAGCTGTTTTTT

v_gene: TRBV6-1
abundance: NA
j_gene: TRBJ1-4
d_gene: TRBD1
CDR3aa: CASSEFLGQGNEKLFF
CDR3nt: TGTGCCAGCAGTGAATTTTTGGGACAGGGCAATGAAAAACTGTTTTTT

v_gene: TRBV10-3
abundance: NA
j_gene: TRBJ1-2
d_gene: NA
CDR3aa: CAISETSKRDYGYTF
CDR3nt: TGTGCCATCAGTGAGACCAGTAAGAGGGACTATGGCTACACCTTC

v_gene: TRBV11-2
abundance: NA
j_gene: TRBJ2-5
d_gene: NA
CDR3aa: CASSETGLGQETQYF
CDR3nt: TGTGCCAGCAGCGAAACGGGACTGGGCCAAGAGACCCAGTACTTC

v_gene: TRBV9
abundance: NA
j_gene: TRBJ2-1
d_gene: TRBD2
CDR3aa: CASSVGGGPAGNEQFF
CDR3nt: TGTGCCAGCAGCGTGGGGGGAGGGCCTGCGGGCAATGAGCAGTTCTTC

v_gene: TRBV28
abundance: NA
j_gene: TRBJ2-1
d_gene: TRBD2
CDR3aa: CASSLTSGASEQFF
CDR3nt: TGTGCCAGCAGTTTGACTAGCGGGGCCTCCGAGCAGTTCTTC

v_gene: TRBV30
abundance: few
j_gene: TRBJ1-2
d_gene: TRBD1
CDR3aa: CAWSVRTGANYGYTF
CDR3nt: TGTGCCTGGAGTGTACGGACAGGGGCTAACTATGGCTACACCTTC

v_gene: TRBV28
abundance: NA
j_gene: TRBJ2-7
d_gene: TRBD1
CDR3aa: CASSFSGQGPPEQYF
CDR3nt: TGTGCCAGCAGTTTCTCGGGACAGGGACCTCCCGAGCAGTACTTC

v_gene: TRBV10-3
abundance: NA
j_gene: TRBJ1-2
d_gene: TRBD1
CDR3aa: CAITPDREDYGYTF
CDR3nt: TGTGCCATCACTCCGGACAGGGAAGACTATGGCTACACCTTC

v_gene: TRBV19
abundance: NA
j_gene: TRBJ1-1
d_gene: NA
CDR3aa: CASSTRQRNTEAFF
CDR3nt: TGTGCCAGTAGTACCAGACAGCGGAACACTGAAGCTTTCTTT

v_gene: TRBV6-1
abundance: NA
j_gene: TRBJ1-2
d_gene: TRBD1
CDR3aa: CASSEATGVNYGYTF
CDR3nt: TGTGCCAGCAGTGAAGCAACAGGGGTTAACTATGGCTACACCTTC

v_gene: TRBV19
abundance: NA
j_gene: TRBJ1-1
d_gene: NA
CDR3aa: CASSRGRMDTEAFF
CDR3nt: TGTGCCAGTAGTAGGGGGCGCATGGACACTGAAGCTTTCTTT

v_gene: TRBV9
abundance: NA
j_gene: TRBJ1-6
d_gene: NA
CDR3aa: CASSSGASNSPLHF
CDR3nt: TGTGCCAGCAGTAGTGGGGCCTCTAATTCACCCCTCCACTTT

v_gene: TRBV29-1
abundance: NA
j_gene: TRBJ2-1
d_gene: TRBD1
CDR3aa: CSALRDRVYNEQFF
CDR3nt: TGCAGCGCGCTCCGGGACAGGGTTTACAATGAGCAGTTCTTC

v_gene: TRBV27
abundance: NA
j_gene: TRBJ1-6
d_gene: TRBD1
CDR3aa: CASSSTGESPISSPLHF
CDR3nt: TGTGCCAGCAGCTCGACAGGGGAATCCCCAATTTCGTCACCCCTCCACTTT

v_gene: TRBV6-6
abundance: NA
j_gene: TRBJ2-2
d_gene: NA
CDR3aa: CASSYSRVANTGELFF
CDR3nt: TGTGCCAGCAGTTACTCGAGGGTGGCGAACACCGGGGAGCTGTTTTTT

v_gene: TRBV27
abundance: NA
j_gene: TRBJ1-1
d_gene: NA
CDR3aa: CASRVILQGRRTEAFF
CDR3nt: TGTGCCAGCAGAGTCATTCTGCAGGGTCGGAGAACTGAAGCTTTCTTT

v_gene: TRBV28
abundance: few
j_gene: TRBJ2-5
d_gene: TRBD2
CDR3aa: CASSNPGTSGSETQYF
CDR3nt: TGTGCCAGCAGTAACCCCGGGACTAGCGGGAGTGAGACCCAGTACTTC

v_gene: TRBV2
abundance: NA
j_gene: TRBJ2-1
d_gene: TRBD2
CDR3aa: CASSEALAGANEQFF
CDR3nt: TGTGCCAGCAGTGAAGCGCTAGCGGGGGCCAATGAGCAGTTCTTC

v_gene: TRBV6-6
abundance: NA
j_gene: TRBJ2-5
d_gene: NA
CDR3aa: CASSYSNGYQETQYF
CDR3nt: TGTGCCAGCAGTTACTCGAACGGGTACCAAGAGACCCAGTACTTC

v_gene: TRBV7-3
abundance: few
j_gene: TRBJ2-5
d_gene: NA
CDR3aa: CASSLDQGETQYF
CDR3nt: TGTGCCAGCAGCTTAGACCAGGGAGAGACCCAGTACTTC

v_gene: TRBV5-6
abundance: few
j_gene: TRBJ2-1
d_gene: NA
CDR3aa: CASSMGSSYNEQFF
CDR3nt: TGTGCCAGCAGCATGGGTAGCTCCTACAATGAGCAGTTCTTC

v_gene: TRBV28
abundance: NA
j_gene: TRBJ2-2
d_gene: TRBD1
CDR3aa: CASSPNRGRTGELFF
CDR3nt: TGTGCCAGCAGCCCCAACAGGGGTCGCACCGGGGAGCTGTTTTTT

v_gene: TRBV14
abundance: NA
j_gene: TRBJ2-7
d_gene: NA
CDR3aa: CASSQETGFSYEQYF
CDR3nt: TGTGCCAGCAGCCAAGAAACGGGGTTCTCCTACGAGCAGTACTTC

v_gene: TRBV5-6
abundance: once
j_gene: TRBJ1-2
d_gene: NA
CDR3aa: CASSPDRNYGYTF
CDR3nt: TGTGCCAGCAGCCCGGACAGAAACTATGGCTACACCTTC

v_gene: TRBV7-9
abundance: once
j_gene: TRBJ2-7
d_gene: NA
CDR3aa: CASSLSYEQYF
CDR3nt: TGTGCCAGCAGCTTGAGCTACGAGCAGTACTTC

v_gene: TRBV7-3
abundance: once
j_gene: TRBJ1-6
d_gene: NA
CDR3aa: CASSLQGNSPLHF
CDR3nt: TGTGCCAGCAGCCTTCAGGGCAATTCACCCCTCCACTTT

v_gene: TRBV4-2
abundance: once
j_gene: TRBJ2-1
d_gene: TRBD2
CDR3aa: CASSQEPSGPYNEQFF
CDR3nt: TGTGCCAGCAGCCAAGAACCTAGCGGGCCCTACAATGAGCAGTTCTTC

v_gene: TRBV5-6
abundance: NA
j_gene: TRBJ2-7
d_gene: TRBD2
CDR3aa: CASSLATSGRPIFSYEQYF
CDR3nt: TGTGCCAGCAGCTTGGCCACTAGCGGGAGGCCGATTTTCTCCTACGAGCAGTACTTC

v_gene: TRBV10-3
abundance: NA
j_gene: TRBJ1-5
d_gene: NA
CDR3aa: CATKGGDGGQPQHF
CDR3nt: TGTGCCACTAAAGGGGGAGACGGTGGTCAGCCCCAGCATTTT

v_gene: TRBV5-4
abundance: few
j_gene: TRBJ2-1
d_gene: TRBD2
CDR3aa: CASSLLAGGYNEQFF
CDR3nt: TGTGCCAGCAGCTTGTTAGCGGGTGGTTACAATGAGCAGTTCTTC

v_gene: TRBV5-4
abundance: NA
j_gene: TRBJ2-3
d_gene: NA
CDR3aa: CASSFRGSGGDTQYF
CDR3nt: TGTGCCAGCAGCTTTAGGGGATCCGGTGGGGATACGCAGTATTTT